Below are 10 T cell receptor beta chains sequenced from a single sample in a study of cytomegalovirus exposure and HLA in healthy donors. Repertoires were generated with immunoSEQ multiplex PCR, while TCRdb's copy carries only in-frame clones and drops some. The sample consists of about 150,000 clones, about 89% of them appearing once. The sequenced material came from PBMCs. The receptor source for this set is a man younger than 30 in good health and CMV-seronegative.

In regard to this clone: The junction does not match germline at one end; this may be a read error. The chain combines TRBV27 with TRBJ2-1; 7 bases are shared with TRBD1. Germline-derived CDR1 and CDR2 are MNHEY and SMNVEV (reference sequence). The CDR3 sequence is 15 residues long. The CDR3 nucleotides read TGTGCCAGCAGTTTAAGTCAGGGGGTCTACGATGAGCAGTTCTTC. Its protein is CASSLSQGVYDEQFF.

The chain joins TRBV10-3 to TRBJ2-3; 13 positions agree with TRBD2. Germline loops: CDR1 ENHRY, CDR2 SYGVKD. The CDR3 runs to 14 residues. V lost 10 bases to trimming and J lost 2 bases; unmatched junction nucleotides: 3. CDR3 region: CATGTSGITDTQYF. DNA for the CDR3: TGTGCCACCGGGACTAGCGGGATCACAGATACGCAGTATTTT.

This chain links TRBV7-2 with TRBJ1-2; no clear D. V lost 2 bases to trimming and J lost 6 bases, with 16 bases between them. Per the germline V gene, CDR1 is SGHTA and CDR2 is FQGNSA. CDR3 length: 15 amino acids. CDR3 sequence reads: CASSLRQADIDGYTF. The CDR3 DNA sequence: TGTGCCAGCAGCTTACGGCAGGCAGACATCGATGGCTACACCTTC.

The V and J genes are TRBV6-1 and TRBJ1-5, with D perhaps matching TRBD1 (6 bases). The CDR3 covers 15 residues. Deletions cut 6 bases from V and 6 bases from J, with 18 bases between. Germline V CDR1 and CDR2: MNHNS, SASEGT. CDR3 nucleotide sequence: TGTGCCAGCAGAGCCTGGGTACAGGGCGGTCAGCCCCAGCATTTT. This sequence encodes CASRAWVQGGQPQHF.

The V call is TRBV20-1, the J call TRBJ2-5; a weak D match, TRBD1 (6 bases). This CDR3 contains 11 residues. Trimming left V 3 bases short and J 11 bases short, with 13 bases between. The germline CDR1 and CDR2 sequences are DFQATT and SNEGSKA (reference sequence). This CDR3 reads CSARIVQGQYF. DNA for the CDR3: TGCAGTGCTAGGATTGTGCAGGGGCAGTACTTC.

This chain joins TRBV30 and TRBJ2-7; 8 nucleotides agree with TRBD2. This CDR3 is built from 16 residues. V shed 8 bases, J shed 0 bases, and the junction held 15 bases outside the gene matches. Looked up from germline, CDR1 is GTSNPN and CDR2 is SVGIG (reference sequence). This CDR3 is CAPLPGLAASSYEQYV. In DNA, the CDR3 is TGTGCCCCCTTGCCCGGACTAGCAGCTAGCTCCTACGAGCAGTACGTC.

V usage is TRBV7-8 and J usage is TRBJ1-2, with D perhaps TRBD1 (6 bases). CDR1 and CDR2 (germline): SGHVS, FQNEAQ. The CDR3 runs to 15 residues. The V end lost 1 base, the J end lost 2 bases, and 11 bases lay between the germline ends. The CDR3 spells CASSLGAGENYGYTF. CDR3 in DNA: TGTGCCAGCAGCTTAGGGGCAGGGGAAAACTATGGCTACACCTTC. Based on the CDR3 plus reference TRBV7-8 and TRBJ1-2, the full variable domain is GAGVSQSPRYKVAKRGQDVALRCDPISGHVSLFWYQQALGQGPEFLTYFQNEAQLDKSGLPSDRFFAERPEGSVSTLKIQRTQQEDSAVYLCASSLGAGENYGYTFGSGTRLTVV.

The genes are TRBV5-1 and TRBJ2-1; D is perhaps TRBD1 (5 bases). Trimming shortened V by 0 bases and J by 8 bases, and 6 bases separated the two germline ends. The CDR3 totals 12 residues. Germline V gene sequence: CDR1 SGHRS, CDR2 YFSETQ. The DNA of the CDR3 is TGCGCCAGCAGCTTGGGGGGCGATGAGCAGTTCTTC. Translating it yields CASSLGGDEQFF.

The chain is built from TRBV9 and TRBJ2-5, with D maybe TRBD1 (5 bases). Trimming cost V 3 bases and J 5 bases, with 17 bases left between them. Germline CDR1 is SGDLS and CDR2 is YYNGEE. This CDR3 spans 15 amino acids. DNA of the CDR3: TGTGCCAGCAGCGAGGTAGGGGCCGGGTGGGAGACCCAGTACTTC. It encodes CASSEVGAGWETQYF. The full variable domain, rest sourced from reference TRBV9 and TRBJ2-5, is DSGVTQTPKHLITATGQRVTLRCSPRSGDLSVYWYQQSLDQGLQFLIQYYNGEERAKGNILERFSAQQFPDLHSELNLSSLELGDSALYFCASSEVGAGWETQYFGPGTRLLVL.

The count of this clone is one. The V call is TRBV6-4, the J call TRBJ2-3, with 8 bases identical to TRBD2. Germline assignment: CDR1 MRHNA and CDR2 SNTAGT. V lost 6 bases and J lost 4; bases outside the gene matches: 12. This CDR3 has 16 amino acids. The CDR3 region has the DNA TGTGCCAGCAGCGCCAAAAGCGGGAGTGGGGCAGATACGCAGTATTTT. Its protein is CASSAKSGSGADTQYF.